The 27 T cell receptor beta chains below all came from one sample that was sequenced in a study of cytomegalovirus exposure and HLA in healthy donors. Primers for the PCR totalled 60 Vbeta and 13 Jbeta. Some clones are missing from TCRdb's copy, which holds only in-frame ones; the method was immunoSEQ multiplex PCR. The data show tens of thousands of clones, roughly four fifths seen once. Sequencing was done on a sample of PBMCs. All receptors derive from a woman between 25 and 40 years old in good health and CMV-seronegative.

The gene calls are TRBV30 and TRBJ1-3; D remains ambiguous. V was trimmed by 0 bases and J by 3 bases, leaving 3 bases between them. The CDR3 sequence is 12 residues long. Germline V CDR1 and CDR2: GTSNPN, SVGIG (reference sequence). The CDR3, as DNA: TGTGCCTGGAGTGTCGGTGGAAACACCATATATTTT. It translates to CAWSVGGNTIYF.

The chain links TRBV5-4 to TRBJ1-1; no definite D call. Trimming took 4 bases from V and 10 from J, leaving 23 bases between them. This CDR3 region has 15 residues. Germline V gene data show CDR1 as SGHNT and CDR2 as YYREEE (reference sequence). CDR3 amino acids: CASSRQGSAARLAFF. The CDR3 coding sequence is TGTGCCAGCAGCCGGCAAGGGAGCGCGGCCCGATTAGCTTTCTTT.

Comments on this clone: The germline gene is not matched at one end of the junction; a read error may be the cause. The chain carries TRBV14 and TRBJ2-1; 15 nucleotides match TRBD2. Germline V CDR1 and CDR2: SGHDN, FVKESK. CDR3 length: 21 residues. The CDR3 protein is CTSSQVYGTSGGPFYYNEQFF. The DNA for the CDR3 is TGTACCAGCAGCCAAGTATATGGGACTAGCGGGGGGCCCTTCTACTACAATGAGCAGTTCTTC.

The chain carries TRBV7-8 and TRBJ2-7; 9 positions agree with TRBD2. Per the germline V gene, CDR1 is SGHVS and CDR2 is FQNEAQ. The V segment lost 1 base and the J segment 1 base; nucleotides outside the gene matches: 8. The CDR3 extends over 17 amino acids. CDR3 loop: CASSLGSGREGSYEQYF. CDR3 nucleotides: TGTGCCAGCAGCTTAGGGTCCGGGCGGGAGGGATCCTACGAGCAGTACTTC.

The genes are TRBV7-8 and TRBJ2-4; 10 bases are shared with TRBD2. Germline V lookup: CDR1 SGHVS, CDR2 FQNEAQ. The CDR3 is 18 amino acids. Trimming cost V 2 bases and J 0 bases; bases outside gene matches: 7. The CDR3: CASSLTSGMPLAKNIQYF. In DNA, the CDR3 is TGTGCCAGCAGCTTAACTAGCGGGATGCCCCTAGCCAAAAACATTCAGTACTTC. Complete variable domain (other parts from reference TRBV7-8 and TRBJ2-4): GAGVSQSPRYKVAKRGQDVALRCDPISGHVSLFWYQQALGQGPEFLTYFQNEAQLDKSGLPSDRFFAERPEGSVSTLKIQRTQQEDSAVYLCASSLTSGMPLAKNIQYFGAGTRLSVL.

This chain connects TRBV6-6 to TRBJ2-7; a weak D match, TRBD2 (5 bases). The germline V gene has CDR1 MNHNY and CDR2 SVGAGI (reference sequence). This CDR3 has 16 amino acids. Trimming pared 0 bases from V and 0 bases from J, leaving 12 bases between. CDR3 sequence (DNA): TGTGCCAGCAGTTACTCGATCTTCCGGGACTCCTACGAGCAGTACTTC. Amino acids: CASSYSIFRDSYEQYF.

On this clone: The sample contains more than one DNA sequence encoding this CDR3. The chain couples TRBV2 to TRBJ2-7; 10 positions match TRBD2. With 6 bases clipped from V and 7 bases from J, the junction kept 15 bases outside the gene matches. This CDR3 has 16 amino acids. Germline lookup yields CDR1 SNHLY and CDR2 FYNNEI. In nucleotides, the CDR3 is TGTGCCAGCAGCAACGCTTTAGCGGGAGGACTGAATGAGCAGTACTTC. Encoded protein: CASSNALAGGLNEQYF.

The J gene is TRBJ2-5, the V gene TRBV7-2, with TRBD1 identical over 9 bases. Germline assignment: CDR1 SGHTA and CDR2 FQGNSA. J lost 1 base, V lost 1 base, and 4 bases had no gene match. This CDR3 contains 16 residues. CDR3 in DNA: TGTGCCAGCAGCTTAGGAAGGACAGGGGTCCAAGAGACCCAGTACTTC. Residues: CASSLGRTGVQETQYF. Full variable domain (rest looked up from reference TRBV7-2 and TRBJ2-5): GAGVSQSPSNKVTEKGKDVELRCDPISGHTALYWYRQSLGQGLEFLIYFQGNSAPDKSGLPSDRFSAERTGGSVSTLTIQRTQQEDSAVYLCASSLGRTGVQETQYFGPGTRLLVL.

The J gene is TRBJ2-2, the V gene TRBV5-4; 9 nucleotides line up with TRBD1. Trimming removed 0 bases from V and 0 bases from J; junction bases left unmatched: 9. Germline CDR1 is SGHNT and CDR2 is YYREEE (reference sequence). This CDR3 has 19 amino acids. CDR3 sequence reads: CASSLEGQGTYANTGELFF. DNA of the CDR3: TGTGCCAGCAGCTTGGAGGGACAGGGAACCTACGCGAACACCGGGGAGCTGTTTTTT.

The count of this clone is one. The CDR3, as DNA: TGTGCCAGCAAGGGACGGGGGGCTAGATCACCCCTCCACTTT. It translates to CASKGRGARSPLHF. This chain links TRBV2 with TRBJ1-6, with D perhaps TRBD1 (6 bases). The CDR3 has 14 residues. Germline values: CDR1 SNHLY, CDR2 FYNNEI. Between the trimmed V and J ends, which lost 7 bases and 10 bases, there was a span of 17 bases. The whole variable domain, remainder taken from reference TRBV2 and TRBJ1-6, is EPEVTQTPSHQVTQMGQEVILRCVPISNHLYFYWYRQILGQKVEFLVSFYNNEISEKSEIFDDQFSVERPDGSNFTLKIRSTKLEDSAMYFCASKGRGARSPLHFGNGTRLTVT.

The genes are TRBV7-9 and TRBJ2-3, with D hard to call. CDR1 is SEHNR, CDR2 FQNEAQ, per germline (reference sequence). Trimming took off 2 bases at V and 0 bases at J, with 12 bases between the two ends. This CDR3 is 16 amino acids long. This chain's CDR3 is CASSLPSSSSTDTQYF. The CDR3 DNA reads TGTGCCAGCAGCTTACCATCGAGCTCTAGCACAGATACGCAGTATTTT.

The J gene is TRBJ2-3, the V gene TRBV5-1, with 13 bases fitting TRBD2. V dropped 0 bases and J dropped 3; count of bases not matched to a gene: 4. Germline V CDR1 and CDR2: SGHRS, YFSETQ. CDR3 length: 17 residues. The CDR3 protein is CASSLAGLAGVTDTQYF. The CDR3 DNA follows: TGCGCCAGCAGCTTGGCCGGACTAGCGGGAGTTACAGATACGCAGTATTTT. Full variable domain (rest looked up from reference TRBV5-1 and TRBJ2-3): KAGVTQTPRYLIKTRGQQVTLSCSPISGHRSVSWYQQTPGQGLQFLFEYFSETQRNKGNFPGRFSGRQFSNSRSEMNVSTLELGDSALYLCASSLAGLAGVTDTQYFGPGTRLTVL.

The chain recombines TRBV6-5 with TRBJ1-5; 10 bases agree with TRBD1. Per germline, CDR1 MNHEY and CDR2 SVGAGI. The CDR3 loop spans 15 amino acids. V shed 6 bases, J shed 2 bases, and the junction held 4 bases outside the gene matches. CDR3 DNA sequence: TGTGCCAGCAGAGCGACAGGGGGCGGCAATCAGCCCCAGCATTTT. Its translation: CASRATGGGNQPQHF.

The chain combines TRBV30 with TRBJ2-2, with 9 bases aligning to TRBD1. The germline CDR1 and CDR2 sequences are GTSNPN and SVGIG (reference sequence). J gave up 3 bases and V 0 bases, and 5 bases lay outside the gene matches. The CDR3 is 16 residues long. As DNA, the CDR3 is TGTGCCTGGAGTGTAGGTTGGACAGGGGACACCGGGGAGCTGTTTTTT. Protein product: CAWSVGWTGDTGELFF.

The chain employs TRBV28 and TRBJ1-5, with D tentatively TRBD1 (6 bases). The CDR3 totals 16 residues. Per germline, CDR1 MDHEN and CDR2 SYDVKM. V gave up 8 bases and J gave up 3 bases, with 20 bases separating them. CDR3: CASGNLRRGANQPQHF. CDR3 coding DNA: TGTGCCAGCGGCAACCTCCGACGGGGGGCCAATCAGCCCCAGCATTTT.

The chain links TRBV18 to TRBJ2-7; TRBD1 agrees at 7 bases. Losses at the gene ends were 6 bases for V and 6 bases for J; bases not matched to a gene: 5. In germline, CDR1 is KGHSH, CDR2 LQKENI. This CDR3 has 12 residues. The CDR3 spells CASSPDRAEQYF. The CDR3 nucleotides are TGTGCCAGCTCCCCAGACAGGGCCGAGCAGTACTTC.

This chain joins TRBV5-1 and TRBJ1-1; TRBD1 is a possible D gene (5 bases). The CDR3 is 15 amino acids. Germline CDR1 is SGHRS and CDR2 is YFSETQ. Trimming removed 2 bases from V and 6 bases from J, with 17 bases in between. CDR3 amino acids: CASSLSQGWGSEAFF. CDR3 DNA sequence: TGCGCCAGCAGCTTATCTCAGGGTTGGGGATCTGAAGCTTTCTTT.

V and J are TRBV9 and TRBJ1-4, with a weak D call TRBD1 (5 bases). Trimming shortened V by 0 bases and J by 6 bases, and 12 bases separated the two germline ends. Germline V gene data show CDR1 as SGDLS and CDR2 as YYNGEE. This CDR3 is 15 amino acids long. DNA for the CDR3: TGTGCCAGCAGCGTAGGTACAGGAGACTATGAAAAACTGTTTTTT. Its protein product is CASSVGTGDYEKLFF.

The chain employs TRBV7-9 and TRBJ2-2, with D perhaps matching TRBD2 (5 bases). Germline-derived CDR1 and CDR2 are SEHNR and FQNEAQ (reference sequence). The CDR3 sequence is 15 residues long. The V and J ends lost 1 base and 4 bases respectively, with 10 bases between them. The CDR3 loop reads CASSLGRGSTGELFF. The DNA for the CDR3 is TGTGCCAGCAGCTTAGGGAGAGGGTCCACCGGGGAGCTGTTTTTT. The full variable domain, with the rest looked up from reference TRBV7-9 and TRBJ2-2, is DTGVSQNPRHKITKRGQNVTFRCDPISEHNRLYWYRQTLGQGPEFLTYFQNEAQLEKSRLLSDRFSAERPKGSFSTLEIQRTEQGDSAMYLCASSLGRGSTGELFFGEGSRLTVL.

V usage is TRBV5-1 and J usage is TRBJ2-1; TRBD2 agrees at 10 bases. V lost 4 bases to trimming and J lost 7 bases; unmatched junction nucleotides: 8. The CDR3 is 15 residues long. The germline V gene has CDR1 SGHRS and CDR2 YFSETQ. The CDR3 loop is CASSQPSGRRNEQFF. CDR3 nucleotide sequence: TGCGCCAGCAGCCAACCTAGCGGGAGAAGGAATGAGCAGTTCTTC. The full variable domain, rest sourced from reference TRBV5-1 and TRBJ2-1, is KAGVTQTPRYLIKTRGQQVTLSCSPISGHRSVSWYQQTPGQGLQFLFEYFSETQRNKGNFPGRFSGRQFSNSRSEMNVSTLELGDSALYLCASSQPSGRRNEQFFGPGTRLTVL.

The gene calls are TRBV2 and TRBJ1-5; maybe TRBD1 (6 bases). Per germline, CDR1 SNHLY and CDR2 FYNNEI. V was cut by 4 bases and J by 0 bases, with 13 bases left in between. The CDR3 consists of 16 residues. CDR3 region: CASSAPDSYSNQPQHF. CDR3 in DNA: TGTGCCAGCAGTGCCCCGGACAGTTATAGCAATCAGCCCCAGCATTTT.

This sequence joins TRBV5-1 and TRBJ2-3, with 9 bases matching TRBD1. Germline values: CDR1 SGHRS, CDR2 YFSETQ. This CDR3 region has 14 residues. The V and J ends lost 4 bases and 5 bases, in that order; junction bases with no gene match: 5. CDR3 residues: CASSRGQGGDTQYF. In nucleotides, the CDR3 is TGCGCCAGCAGCCGGGGACAGGGAGGAGATACGCAGTATTTT.

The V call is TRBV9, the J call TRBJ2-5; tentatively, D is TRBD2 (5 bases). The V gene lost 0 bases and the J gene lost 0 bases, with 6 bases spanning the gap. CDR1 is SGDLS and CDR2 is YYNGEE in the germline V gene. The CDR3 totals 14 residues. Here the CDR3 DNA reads TGTGCCAGCAGCGTAGGAGGGAACCAAGAGACCCAGTACTTC. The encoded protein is CASSVGGNQETQYF.

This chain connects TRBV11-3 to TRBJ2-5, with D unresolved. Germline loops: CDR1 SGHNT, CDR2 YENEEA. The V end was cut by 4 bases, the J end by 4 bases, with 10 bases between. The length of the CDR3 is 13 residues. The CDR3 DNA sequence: TGTGCCAGCAGCTCCTATCCCGGAGAGACCCAGTACTTC. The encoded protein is CASSSYPGETQYF.

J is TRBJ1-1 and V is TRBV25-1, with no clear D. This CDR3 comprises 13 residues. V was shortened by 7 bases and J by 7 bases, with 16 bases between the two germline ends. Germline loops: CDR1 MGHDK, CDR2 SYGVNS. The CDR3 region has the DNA TGTGCCAGCACCTCCTCGAGGGCGTATGAAGCTTTCTTT. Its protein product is CASTSSRAYEAFF. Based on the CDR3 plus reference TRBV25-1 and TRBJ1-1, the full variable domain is EADIYQTPRYLVIGTGKKITLECSQTMGHDKMYWYQQDPGMELHLIHYSYGVNSTEKGDLSSESTVSRIRTEHFPLTLESARPSHTSQYLCASTSSRAYEAFFGQGTRLTVV.

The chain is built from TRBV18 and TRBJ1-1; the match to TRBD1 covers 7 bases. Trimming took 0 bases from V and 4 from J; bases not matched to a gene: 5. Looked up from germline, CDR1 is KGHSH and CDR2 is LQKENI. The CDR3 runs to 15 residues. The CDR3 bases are TGTGCCAGCTCACCACCGGGACAGTTATCCACTGAAGCTTTCTTT. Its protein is CASSPPGQLSTEAFF.

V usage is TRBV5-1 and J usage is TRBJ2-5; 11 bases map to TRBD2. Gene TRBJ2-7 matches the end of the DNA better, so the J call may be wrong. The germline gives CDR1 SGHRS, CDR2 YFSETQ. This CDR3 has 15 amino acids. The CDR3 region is CASRDLGTSGYEQYF. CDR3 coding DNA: TGCGCCAGCAGGGACCTAGGGACTAGCGGATACGAGCAGTACTTC.